The rows below give T cell receptor beta chains drawn from one sample of a study of blood T cell repertoires in COVID-19. This table comes from immunoSEQ multiplex PCR, and its TCRdb copy is limited to in-frame clones, with some not included. In the table there are 45,000 to 60,000 clones, roughly four fifths of which are singletons. The material sequenced was peripheral blood. The origin of the receptors is a woman of 80 years or more with acute or convalescent COVID-19. The CDR3 runs from the conserved cysteine through the conserved F or W. D genes are given only for firm matches. Clone size is shown for a subset of rows, as once, few, many or a class of expanded clone.

>TRBD1|TRBV9|TRBJ1-4|once
CASSVGPGQGTNEKLFF
TGTGCCAGCAGCGTAGGGCCGGGACAGGGCACTAATGAAAAACTGTTTTTT
>-|TRBV7-9|TRBJ2-3|-
CASSLEGGIRTDTQYF
TGTGCCAGCAGCTTAGAGGGGGGGATTCGCACAGATACGCAGTATTTT
>-|TRBV7-8|TRBJ2-5|-
CASSPTVGKGETQYF
TGTGCCAGCAGCCCGACAGTGGGTAAAGGAGAGACCCAGTACTTC
>TRBD1|TRBV15|TRBJ1-5|few
CATSRSVAGGQPQHF
TGTGCCACCAGCAGATCCGTGGCAGGGGGTCAGCCCCAGCATTTT
>-|TRBV9|TRBJ1-1|-
CASSVQGHLNTEAFF
TGTGCCAGCAGCGTTCAGGGACACTTGAACACTGAAGCTTTCTTT
>TRBD1|TRBV5-1|TRBJ2-7|-
CASSQGAAYEQYF
TGCGCCAGCAGCCAGGGGGCCGCCTACGAGCAGTACTTC
>-|TRBV5-1|TRBJ2-3|-
CASSLAGMGTDTQYF
TGCGCCAGCAGCTTGGCAGGGATGGGCACAGATACGCAGTATTTT
>-|TRBV7-8|TRBJ2-7|-
CASSLRGGYAWEQYF
TGTGCCAGCAGCCTTAGGGGGGGATACGCCTGGGAGCAGTACTTC
>-|TRBV5-1|TRBJ1-6|-
CASSLTQGSPLHF
TGCGCCAGCAGCTTGACCCAGGGTTCACCCCTCCACTTT
>-|TRBV24-1|TRBJ2-1|few
CATSVPGGEQFF
TGTGCCACCAGTGTCCCCGGAGGTGAGCAGTTCTTC
>TRBD2|TRBV5-1|TRBJ2-1|-
CASRTSGRDEQFF
TGCGCCAGCAGAACTAGCGGGAGGGATGAGCAGTTCTTC
>TRBD1|TRBV28|TRBJ1-1|-
CASTTGGAEAFF
TGTGCCAGCACGACAGGGGGGGCTGAAGCTTTCTTT
>-|TRBV5-6|TRBJ2-5|-
CASHTVGTELQETQYF
TGTGCCAGCCACACGGTGGGTACAGAGTTACAAGAGACCCAGTACTTC
>TRBD1|TRBV5-1|TRBJ2-7|-
CASSPGQVNYEQYF
TGCGCCAGCAGCCCGGGACAGGTAAACTACGAGCAGTACTTC
>TRBD2|TRBV15|TRBJ2-1|-
CATSRGGGRGYNEQFF
TGTGCCACCAGCAGAGGAGGCGGGAGAGGCTACAATGAGCAGTTCTTC
>-|TRBV6-6|TRBJ2-2|-
CASSYIGQGTGELFF
TGTGCCAGCAGTTACATTGGCCAGGGGACCGGGGAGCTGTTTTTT
>TRBD1|TRBV28|TRBJ2-3|once
CASSTRQGTDTQYF
TGTGCCAGCAGCACACGACAGGGAACAGATACGCAGTATTTT
>-|TRBV2|TRBJ2-2|-
CASKGPAGGELFF
TGTGCCAGCAAGGGACCAGCGGGCGGGGAGCTGTTTTTT
>-|TRBV4-1|TRBJ1-4|-
CASSQGTDNEKLFF
TGCGCCAGCAGCCAAGGGACAGATAATGAAAAACTGTTTTTT
>TRBD1|TRBV5-5|TRBJ2-7|-
CASSSGTGVFSVF
TGTGCCAGCAGCTCCGGGACAGGGGTATTTTCGGTCTTC
>TRBD1|TRBV7-9|TRBJ1-6|-
CASSSGQLISPLHF
TGTGCCAGCAGCTCGGGACAGCTGATTTCACCCCTCCACTTT
>-|TRBV5-1|TRBJ2-5|-
CASSLTVQETQYF
TGCGCCAGCAGTTTGACAGTCCAAGAGACCCAGTACTTC
>-|TRBV14|TRBJ1-1|-
CASSQETVPNTEAFF
TGTGCCAGCAGCCAGGAGACAGTCCCGAACACTGAAGCTTTCTTT
>-|TRBV5-6|TRBJ1-1|-
CASSFGTRNTEAFF
TGTGCCAGCAGCTTCGGGACAAGGAACACTGAAGCTTTCTTT
>-|TRBV10-3|TRBJ2-3|-
CAIRATDTQYF
TGTGCCATCAGGGCCACAGATACGCAGTATTTT
>-|TRBV5-1|TRBJ2-6|-
CASSLVARAGANVLTF
TGCGCCAGCAGCTTGGTTGCCAGGGCTGGGGCCAACGTCCTGACTTTC
>-|TRBV28|TRBJ1-3|-
CASSLLLSGNTIYF
TGTGCCAGCAGTCTCCTTCTGTCTGGAAACACCATATATTTT
>TRBD2|TRBV6-1|TRBJ2-7|few
CASSELAGDIYEQYF
TGTGCCAGCAGTGAGCTAGCGGGGGACATCTACGAGCAGTACTTC
>-|TRBV7-8|TRBJ2-5|-
CASSVGGRYQETQYF
TGTGCCAGCAGCGTCGGGGGGCGGTACCAAGAGACCCAGTACTTC